In this sample, the clone carrying this T cell receptor beta chain turned up once. The antigen remains unidentified. This entry is derived from a study of shared clonotypes between healthy human individuals. Turning to the study itself: CD8 memory received one plate per donor, CD8 naive two, CD4 memory three and CD4 naive three. Whole-study findings and limits: Shared across a few donors were 5% to 6% of the naive CD4 clonotypes.

CDR1 and CDR2 (germline): GTSNPN, SVGIG (reference sequence). V was clipped by 1 base and J by 4 bases, with 13 bases between them. The CDR3 is 14 residues long. Method: immunoSEQ multiplex PCR; TCRdb's copy keeps in-frame clones and lacks some. The sample records over a million clones, around 78% being singletons. CD4+ cells underwent separation, giving CD45RA+ naive and CD45RA-negative memory subsets. The receptor was isolated from a man between 18 and 35 years old in good health. Some clones in this sample may be carry-over from other donors' samples. This sequence joins TRBV30 and TRBJ1-2; a weak D match, TRBD1 (5 bases). Sequences were obtained from memory CD4+ T cells from PBMCs. Subset reported: CD45RA-negative fraction. The CDR3 DNA sequence: TGTGCCTGGAGTGGCTTGCAGGGCAGCTATGGCTACACCTTC. Translating it yields CAWSGLQGSYGYTF. The variable domain in full, completed from reference TRBV30 and TRBJ1-2, reads SQTIHQWPATLVQPVGSPLSLECTVEGTSNPNLYWYRQAAGRGLQLLFYSVGIGQISSEVPQNLSASRPQDRQFILSSKKLLLSDSGFYLCAWSGLQGSYGYTFGSGTRLTVV.